This TCR beta chain was profiled in a study of cytomegalovirus exposure and HLA in healthy donors (dated by TCRdb to the late 2010s). The study in broad terms: An earlier analysis of approximately 550 of the donors reported roughly 270 Gb of sequence data and roughly 100 million unique TCR beta sequences from roughly 180 million T cells. About 300 gigabases of sequencing data and about 92 million unique TCR sequences made up an early release that covered fewer than 650 HLA-typed donors. The genetic ancestry cluster associated with self-reported Caucasian donors included over 80% of the roughly 390 genotyped donors. The aim of the study was to test whether cataloging public T cell receptors could identify signatures of past pathogen exposure. Using immunosequencing, the study profiled T cell repertoires from 666 subjects and related those repertoires to cytomegalovirus serostatus. A separate validation cohort of approximately 130 different subjects was used in addition to the roughly 640-subject first cohort. To predict cytomegalovirus infection status, the study brought together high-throughput TCR immunosequencing, statistical association of individual TCRs with disease status, and machine learning. In a later analysis, previously published TCR beta repertoires from 550 to 700 donors were re-analyzed and high-resolution HLA genotyping was added so that TCR occurrence patterns could be studied. Rather than using new phenotypic data, the later analysis identified candidate immune exposures from TCR beta sequences and from how often those sequences occurred across donors. To decide whether each TCR beta V gene segment behaved as functional or pseudogenic, an earlier analysis of over 500 of the donors relied on high-throughput TCR beta sequencing. Donor age, sex, ethnicity and CMV serostatus were compiled together with the repertoire data. A later genetic analysis used genome-wide SNP genotypes for about three fifths of the roughly 700 donors, treating that subset as a discovery cohort. All discovery cohort repertoires had been generated using a single sequencing platform. Class I and class II HLA loci were covered by the typing at four-digit resolution. The number of typed donors differed by locus: roughly 629-640 for A, B, C, DRB1 and DQB1; 522 for DQA1; 606 for DPA1; and about 450 for DPB1. Because of strong linkage in the cohort, roughly 5 DR-DQ haplotypes were treated as single units for association and clustering. Across 398 genotyped donors of the cohort, an average of approximately 220,000 unique TCR beta nucleotide sequences per donor were sequenced, and roughly 18% of those sequences were non-productive.

The full study reports these points: A later genetic analysis associated a missense DCLRE1C variant with V-gene and J-gene trimming of TCR beta chains, and an independent cohort replicated the association. In a later analysis, several top co-occurrence clusters were reported to appear linked to parvovirus B19, influenza, CMV and Epstein-Barr virus. At a false discovery rate of 0.05, a later analysis linked around 15,000 TCR beta sequences to specific HLA alleles. Linkage disequilibrium might explain the correlated functional status among segregating V segments, but an unknown experimental factor could not be excluded. A few of the identified cytomegalovirus-associated TCR beta chains were confirmed in vitro to be specific for cytomegalovirus antigens. In a later analysis, the rate of TCR association differed among HLA loci, with DRB1 alleles having the most associated TCRs and HLA-C alleles having the fewest. Because counts were too low, 15 to 20 rarely observed V segments, including chromosome 9 orphons, were excluded from the earlier analysis of 587 of the donors. Because HLA typing was missing for some donors at each locus, association tests included only the typed subset. The 87-base-pair reads could not distinguish some IMGT-functional V segments, including TRBV6-2 and TRBV6-3, so those segments were excluded. When HLA alleles, especially DR and DQ, strongly co-occurred, attributing TCR associations to individual alleles was difficult. An earlier analysis of approximately 540 of the donors showed that most TCR beta V segments appeared in productive rearrangements either about 87% or about 30% of the time, which broadly matched IMGT annotations. It was suggested by the authors that the approach could potentially be generalized to other disease states and immunological phenotypes. A later genetic analysis reported fewer N-insertions in productive TCRs among donors in an Asian-associated ancestry cluster than the approximately 700-donor mean. Compared with equally common non-associated chains, HLA-associated TCR beta chains in a later analysis were more clonally expanded and had lower generation probabilities. Only TCR beta chains were sequenced in this cohort, and the absence of alpha or paired-chain data limited detectable features. In the study, 150 to 200 TCR beta chains were listed as associated with cytomegalovirus. A further reported finding was that TCR beta sequences accurately predicted the HLA-A and HLA-B alleles for most subjects in the first cohort. Most TCR sequences were seen in very few donors, while some public TCRs were found in many individuals. The only immune exposure information available for the cohort was CMV serostatus. Cytomegalovirus status was reported to be diagnosed by the classifier with high specificity and sensitivity in both the original and validation cohorts. A later analysis found that most CMV-associated TCR beta chains appeared HLA-restricted, with HLA associations seemingly driven largely by CMV exposure. Sequencing depth was assumed to be roughly uniform across donors in the presence/absence analyses, though that assumption may not hold. A cluster of highly shared sequence variants was judged likely to be a technical artifact of the sequencing pipeline.

This clone appeared once. Its antigen is currently not known. It has no much larger one-base neighbor in the sample; base qualities were not kept. The cohort comprised hundreds of healthy bone marrow donors. All cohort members were sampled while nominally healthy, although unrecorded immune exposures were likely present. Of the 666 cohort members, 289 had a positive CMV serostatus and 350 to 450 had a negative one, while no CMV serostatus was recorded for the donor. Every donor gave a peripheral blood sample, and the peripheral blood mononuclear cells from that sample were used for TCR beta sequencing. Genomic DNA was extracted from the blood cell samples with the Qiagen DNeasy Blood Extraction Kit. Library preparation was by the immunoSEQ multiplex PCR assay. A mixture of 60 forward primers for TCR Vbeta segments and 13 reverse primers for TCR Jbeta segments was used in the multiplex PCR. Amplification of the CDR3 region of rearranged TCR beta genes was performed with a multiplex PCR assay on genomic DNA. The amplified TCR beta libraries were sequenced on the Illumina HiSeq System as 87-base-pair reads. In the original analysis: A later analysis counted some 80 million unique TCR beta chains across the 550 to 800 repertoires, and some 11 million of these chains were shared by at least two donors. A nearest-neighbor algorithm error-corrected the raw reads and collapsed the reads into unique sequences, merging closely related sequences to remove PCR and sequencing errors. To assign V, D and J gene segments, CDR3 sequences were aligned to IMGT reference sequences. Each retained sequence needed at least a six-nucleotide match to both a V gene segment and a J gene segment. A rearrangement was called productive if the CDR3 had no stop codons and remained in frame with V and J, and every other rearrangement was called non-productive. CDR3 was defined by IMGT convention, running from the second conserved V-encoded cysteine to the conserved J-encoded phenylalanine. The earlier analysis of approximately 590 of the donors excluded any sequence lacking an unambiguous match to a single V gene segment. In an earlier analysis of a few hundred of the donors, V segments were called functional above 56.7% productive rearrangements and were called segregating when the between-donor standard deviation exceeded 5%. A statistical classification framework was built for diagnosing cytomegalovirus status from the catalog of TCR beta chain sequences. In a later analysis, TCR nucleotide sequences were compared against IMGT/GENE-DB human TR gene sequences so that V and J genes could be assigned. The TCRdist pipeline was used in a later analysis to assign CDR3 sequences and most-parsimonious VDJ recombination scenarios. In a later analysis, each TCR beta chain was defined by its CDR3 amino acid sequence together with its V-gene family, and reads lacking a unique V-gene family were excluded. As a way to deal with suspected cross-contamination and a sequencing artifact, a later analysis dropped 640 or so nucleotide sequences that were highly shared and had low generation probability. A later analysis calculated a clonal expansion index for each public chain from normalized within-repertoire ranks of inferred template counts. A later analysis computed generation probabilities with a VDJ recombination model fitted to out-of-frame rearrangements, and checked the results against IGoR. Hypergeometric tests were used in a later analysis to score TCR-TCR, TCR-HLA and TCR-CMV co-occurrence, with a repertoire-size bias correction applied to the TCR pairs. In a later analysis, false discovery rates were estimated by permuting HLA or CMV assignments 20 times. In a later analysis, co-occurring TCRs were grouped with DBSCAN, and TCRdist sequence similarity was added when clustering was performed within HLA-allele-positive subsets. Co-occurrence clustering excluded repertoires with fewer than 30,000 or more than 120,000 public chains, plus five with anomalous nucleotide sharing. The table was pulled from immuneACCESS by TCRdb, which kept in-frame rearrangements only. Such tables lose some clones; where checked, under half of the loss comes from unresolved V genes, and the rest has no known cause. The V and J calls and clone size come from that table; D and trimming were worked out from the DNA. For this sample the table gives about 120,000 clones, of which about 70% were detected only once. In total, the top ten clones hold just over 2% of the sample.

Here V drops 1 base and J drops 6 bases, and the junction holds 14 bases not matched to any gene. From the cysteine through the phenylalanine, the CDR3 covers 18 amino acids. The kept DNA is CDR3 alone, 54 bases in frame from the first base. For CDR1 and CDR2, the germline V gene lists SGHTA and FQGTGA. Source material: PBMCs. The origin of this receptor is a human donor in good health. The chain couples TRBV7-3 to TRBJ2-1, with 8 central nucleotides matching TRBD2. The bases read TGTGCCAGCAGCTTAAAAAGTCGCCGGCTAGCGGGCGGCAATGAGCAGTTCTTC. Its protein reads: CASSLKSRRLAGGNEQFF.